This T cell receptor beta chain was sequenced in a study of regulatory T cells in long-lasting Graves disease. Regarding time point: newly diagnosed GD, antithyroid drugs for less than 3 months. Extracted RNA from PBMCs served as the source of the TCR library. Investigators prepared the TCR beta libraries by applying iRepertoire HTBI primers and Arm-PCR of CDR3 regions. TCRdb called the multiplex PCR reads again in MiXCR, with one record for every CDR3 protein. The table shows hundreds of thousands of distinct CDR3 sequences, with 16% occurring only once. There are many counts of this clonotype. The CDR3 runs to 14 residues. The V end lost 6 bases, the J end lost 10 bases, and 21 bases lay between the germline ends. Germline V CDR1 and CDR2: MDHEN, SYDVKM. These same records also appear under a second study, on T cells in Graves' hyperthyroidism and ophthalmopathy.

The gene calls are TRBV28 and TRBJ1-1; tentative D call: TRBD1 (5 bases). The input for sequencing was peripheral blood mononuclear cells (PBMCs), taken at new diagnosis, from a patient treated with antithyroid drugs. The TCR originated in a man aged 35 to 55 with Graves disease. CDR3 amino acids: CASREGQVLRGAFF. The CDR3 DNA is TGTGCCAGCAGGGAGGGTCAGGTGCTTAGGGGAGCTTTCTTT. The entire variable domain, with the rest obtained from reference TRBV28 and TRBJ1-1, is as follows: DVKVTQSSRYLVKRTGEKVFLECVQDMDHENMFWYRQDPGLGLRLIYFSYDVKMKEKGDIPEGYSVSREKKERFSLILESASTNQTSMYLCASREGQVLRGAFFGQGTRLTVV.